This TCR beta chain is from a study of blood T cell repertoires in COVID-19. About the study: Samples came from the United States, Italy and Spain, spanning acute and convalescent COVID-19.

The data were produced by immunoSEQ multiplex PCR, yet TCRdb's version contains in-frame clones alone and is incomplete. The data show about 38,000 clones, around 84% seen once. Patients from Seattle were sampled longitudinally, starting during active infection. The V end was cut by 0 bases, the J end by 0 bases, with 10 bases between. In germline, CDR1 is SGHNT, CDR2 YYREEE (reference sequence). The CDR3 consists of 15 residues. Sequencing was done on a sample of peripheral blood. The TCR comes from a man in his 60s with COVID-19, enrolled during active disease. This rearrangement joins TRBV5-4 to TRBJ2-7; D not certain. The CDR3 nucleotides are TGTGCCAGCAGCTTGGGTATGCAGGACTCCTACGAGCAGTACTTC. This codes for CASSLGMQDSYEQYF.